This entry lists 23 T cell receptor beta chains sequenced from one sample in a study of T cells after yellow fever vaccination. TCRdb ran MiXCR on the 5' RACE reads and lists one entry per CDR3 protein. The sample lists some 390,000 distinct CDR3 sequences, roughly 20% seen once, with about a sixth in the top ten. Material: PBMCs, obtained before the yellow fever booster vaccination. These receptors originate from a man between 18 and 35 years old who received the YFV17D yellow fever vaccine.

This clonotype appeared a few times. The CDR3 loop is CASSEPRSGDTEAFF. The DNA of the CDR3 is TGTGCCAGCAGTGAGCCACGGTCAGGGGACACTGAAGCTTTCTTT. V is TRBV25-1 and J is TRBJ1-1; D may be TRBD1 (6 bases). V was trimmed by 3 bases and J by 3 bases, leaving 14 bases between them. Germline V gene lookup returns CDR1 MGHDK and CDR2 SYGVNS. The CDR3 length is 15 residues. The full variable domain, in which reference TRBV25-1 and TRBJ1-1 provide the parts outside the CDR3, is EADIYQTPRYLVIGTGKKITLECSQTMGHDKMYWYQQDPGMELHLIHYSYGVNSTEKGDLSSESTVSRIRTEHFPLTLESARPSHTSQYLCASSEPRSGDTEAFFGQGTRLTVV.

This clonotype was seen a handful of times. CDR3 sequence: CASSLGVAQFF. The CDR3 DNA reads TGTGCCAGTAGTCTAGGGGTCGCGCAGTTCTTC. The rearrangement links TRBV19 to TRBJ2-1, with D possibly being TRBD1 (5 bases). V lost 5 bases and J 12 bases, leaving 11 bases between the germline ends. Germline V gives CDR1 LNHDA, CDR2 SQIVND (reference sequence). This CDR3 has 11 amino acids. Combining the CDR3 with reference TRBV19 and TRBJ2-1 gives the whole variable domain DGGITQSPKYLFRKEGQNVTLSCEQNLNHDAMYWYRQDPGQGLRLIYYSQIVNDFQKGDIAEGYSVSREKKESFPLTVTSAQKNPTAFYLCASSLGVAQFFGPGTRLTVL.

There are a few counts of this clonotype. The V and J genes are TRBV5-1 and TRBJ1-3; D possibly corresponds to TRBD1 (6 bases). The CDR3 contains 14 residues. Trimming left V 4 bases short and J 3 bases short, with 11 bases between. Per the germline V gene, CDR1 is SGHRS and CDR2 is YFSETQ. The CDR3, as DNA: TGCGCCAGCAGCCCAAGGGGGGTTGGAAACACCATATATTTT. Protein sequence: CASSPRGVGNTIYF.

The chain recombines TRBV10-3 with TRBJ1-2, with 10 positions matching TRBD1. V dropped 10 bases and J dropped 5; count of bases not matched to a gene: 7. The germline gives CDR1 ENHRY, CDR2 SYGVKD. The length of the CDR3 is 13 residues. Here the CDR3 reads CATGTGEGYGYTF. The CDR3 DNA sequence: TGTGCCACCGGGACAGGGGAAGGATATGGCTACACCTTC.

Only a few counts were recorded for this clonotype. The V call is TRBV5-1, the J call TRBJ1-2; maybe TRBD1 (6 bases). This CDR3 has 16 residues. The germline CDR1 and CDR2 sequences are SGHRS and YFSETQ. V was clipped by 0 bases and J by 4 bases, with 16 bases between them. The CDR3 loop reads CASSLGGRRGGYGYTF. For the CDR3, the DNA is TGCGCCAGCAGCTTGGGGGGGCGCCGAGGGGGCTATGGCTACACCTTC.

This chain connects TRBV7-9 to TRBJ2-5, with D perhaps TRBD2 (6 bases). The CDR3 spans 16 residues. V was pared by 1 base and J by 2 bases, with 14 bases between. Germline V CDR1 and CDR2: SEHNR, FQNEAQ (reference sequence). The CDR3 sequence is CASSLEGGARQETQYF. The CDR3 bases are TGTGCCAGCAGCTTAGAGGGCGGGGCACGACAAGAGACCCAGTACTTC.

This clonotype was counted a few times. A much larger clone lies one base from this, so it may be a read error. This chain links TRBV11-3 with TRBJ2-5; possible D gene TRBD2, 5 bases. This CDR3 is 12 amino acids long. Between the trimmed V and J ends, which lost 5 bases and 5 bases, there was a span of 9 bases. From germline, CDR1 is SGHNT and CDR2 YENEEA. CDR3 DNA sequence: TGTGCCAGCAGCCGGAGAGGGGAGACCCAGTACTTC. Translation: CASSRRGETQYF.

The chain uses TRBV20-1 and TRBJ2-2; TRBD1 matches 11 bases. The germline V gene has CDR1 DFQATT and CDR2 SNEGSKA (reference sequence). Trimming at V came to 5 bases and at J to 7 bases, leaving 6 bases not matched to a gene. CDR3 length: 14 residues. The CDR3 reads CSAWTGGRRGELFF. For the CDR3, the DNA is TGCAGTGCTTGGACAGGGGGCCGGCGCGGGGAGCTGTTTTTT.

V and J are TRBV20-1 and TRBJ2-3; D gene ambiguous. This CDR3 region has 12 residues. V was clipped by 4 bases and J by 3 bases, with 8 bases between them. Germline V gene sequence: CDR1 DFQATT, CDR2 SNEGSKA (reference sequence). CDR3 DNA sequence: TGCAGTGCTAACCCACTGACAGATACGCAGTATTTT. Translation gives CSANPLTDTQYF.

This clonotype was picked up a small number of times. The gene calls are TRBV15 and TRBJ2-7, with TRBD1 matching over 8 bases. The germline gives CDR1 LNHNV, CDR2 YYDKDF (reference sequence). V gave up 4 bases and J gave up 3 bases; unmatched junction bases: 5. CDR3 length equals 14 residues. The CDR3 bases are TGTGCCACCAGCACGCGACAGGGGATCTACGAGCAGTACTTC. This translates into CATSTRQGIYEQYF.

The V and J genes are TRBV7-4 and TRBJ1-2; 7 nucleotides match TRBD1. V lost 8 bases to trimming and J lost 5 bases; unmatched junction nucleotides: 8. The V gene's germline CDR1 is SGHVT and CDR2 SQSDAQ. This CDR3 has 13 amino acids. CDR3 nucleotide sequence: TGTGCCAGCGGTCTGACAGGGTTTTATGGCTACACCTTC. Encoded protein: CASGLTGFYGYTF.

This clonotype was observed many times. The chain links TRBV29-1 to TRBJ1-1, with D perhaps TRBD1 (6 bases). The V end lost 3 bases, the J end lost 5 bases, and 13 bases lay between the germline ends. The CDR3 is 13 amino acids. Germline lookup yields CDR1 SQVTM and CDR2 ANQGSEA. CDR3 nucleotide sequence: TGCAGCGTTGAGTCCGGACAGTCTACTGAAGCTTTCTTT. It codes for CSVESGQSTEAFF.

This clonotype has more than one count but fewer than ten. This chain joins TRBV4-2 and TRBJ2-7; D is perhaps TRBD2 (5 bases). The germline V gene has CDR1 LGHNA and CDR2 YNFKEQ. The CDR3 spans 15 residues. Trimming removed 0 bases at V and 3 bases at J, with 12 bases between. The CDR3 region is CASSQDFQRLYEQYF. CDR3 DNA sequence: TGTGCCAGCAGCCAAGATTTCCAGCGGCTCTACGAGCAGTACTTC.

This chain's CDR3 is CASSFEGTQDSGANVLTF. The CDR3, as DNA: TGTGCCAGCAGTTTCGAGGGTACACAGGACTCTGGGGCCAACGTCCTGACTTTC. The chain uses TRBV4-2 and TRBJ2-6; D possibly uses TRBD1 or TRBD2 (5 bases each). The CDR3 runs to 18 residues. V lost 6 bases and J 0 bases, leaving 18 bases between the germline ends. The V gene's germline CDR1 is LGHNA and CDR2 YNFKEQ.

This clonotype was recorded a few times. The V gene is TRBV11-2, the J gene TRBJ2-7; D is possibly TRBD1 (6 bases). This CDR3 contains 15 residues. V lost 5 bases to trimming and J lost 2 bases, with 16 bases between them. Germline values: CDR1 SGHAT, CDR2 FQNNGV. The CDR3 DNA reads TGTGCCAGCAGCCTACCCCCCGGACAGACCTACGAGCAGTACTTC. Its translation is CASSLPPGQTYEQYF.

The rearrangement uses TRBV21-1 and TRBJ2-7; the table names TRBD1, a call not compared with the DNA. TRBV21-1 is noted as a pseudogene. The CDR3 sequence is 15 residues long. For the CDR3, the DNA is TGTGCCAGCAGCAAAGTTAACAGGGGGCCAATCGAGCAGTACTTC. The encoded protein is CASSKVNRGPIEQYF.

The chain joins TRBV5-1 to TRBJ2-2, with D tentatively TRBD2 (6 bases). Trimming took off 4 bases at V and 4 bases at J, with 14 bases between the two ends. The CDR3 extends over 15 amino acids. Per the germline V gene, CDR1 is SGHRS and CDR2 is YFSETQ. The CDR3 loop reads CASSLRGSGTGELFF. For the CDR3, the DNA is TGCGCCAGCAGCCTCCGGGGGTCGGGCACCGGGGAGCTGTTTTTT.

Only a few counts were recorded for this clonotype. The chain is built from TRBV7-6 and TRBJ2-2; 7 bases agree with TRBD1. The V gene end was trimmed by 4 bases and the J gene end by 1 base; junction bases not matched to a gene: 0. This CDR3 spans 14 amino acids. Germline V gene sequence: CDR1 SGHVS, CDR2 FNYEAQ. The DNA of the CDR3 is TGTGCCAGCAGCTGGGACAGGAACACCGGGGAGCTGTTTTTT. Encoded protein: CASSWDRNTGELFF.

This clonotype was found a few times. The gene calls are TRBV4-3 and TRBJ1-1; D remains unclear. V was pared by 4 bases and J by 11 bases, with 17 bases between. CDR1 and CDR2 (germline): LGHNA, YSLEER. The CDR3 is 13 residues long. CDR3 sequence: CASSPPGRPRAFF. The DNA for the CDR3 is TGCGCCAGCAGCCCCCCGGGGAGGCCCAGGGCTTTCTTT.

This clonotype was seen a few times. In DNA, the CDR3 is TGTGCCACCAGTGATTTGACTAGCGGGAACAATGAGCAGTTCTTC. This encodes CATSDLTSGNNEQFF. V is TRBV24-1 and J is TRBJ2-1, with 10 bases lining up with TRBD2. Trimming removed 0 bases from V and 5 bases from J; junction bases left unmatched: 0. Looked up from germline, CDR1 is KGHDR and CDR2 is SFDVKD. The CDR3 sequence is 15 residues long.

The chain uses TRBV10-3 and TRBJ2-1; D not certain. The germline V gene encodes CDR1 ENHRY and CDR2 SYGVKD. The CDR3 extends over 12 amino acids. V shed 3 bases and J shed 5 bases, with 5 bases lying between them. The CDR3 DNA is TGTGCCATCAGTGACCCGGACAATGAGCAGTTCTTC. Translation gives CAISDPDNEQFF.

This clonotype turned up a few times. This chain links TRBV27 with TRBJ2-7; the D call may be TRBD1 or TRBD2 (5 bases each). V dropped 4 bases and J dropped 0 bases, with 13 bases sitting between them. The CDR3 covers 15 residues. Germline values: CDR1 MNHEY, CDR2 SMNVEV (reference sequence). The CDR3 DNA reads TGTGCCAGCAGTTACGGGACGCCTAGCTCCTACGAGCAGTACTTC. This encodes CASSYGTPSSYEQYF.

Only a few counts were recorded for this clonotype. This CDR3 is CASTRRGEGDGYTF. The CDR3 coding sequence is TGTGCCAGCACCCGAAGGGGGGAAGGAGATGGCTACACCTTC. This chain uses TRBV12-3 or TRBV12-4 with TRBJ1-2; a weak D match, TRBD1 (6 bases). This CDR3 has 14 amino acids. V was cut by 7 bases and J by 6 bases, with 18 bases left in between.